Listed below are T cell receptor beta chains from one sample, sequenced in a study of T cells in tuberculosis. The data were produced by immunoSEQ multiplex PCR, yet TCRdb's version contains in-frame clones alone and is incomplete. The data contain 54,000 or so clones, around 86% of them seen just once; the ten biggest clones take up 10% to 15%. The sample comprised CD1b-GMM tetramer-negative cells sorted from PBMCs. Source of these receptors: an adult woman with latent tuberculosis. CDR3s include the opening cysteine and the closing phenylalanine or tryptophan. A D gene is named only where the DNA matches it firmly. Clone size is not always given. Where it is, it says once, few, many or a class for expanded clones.

v_gene: TRBV30
j_gene: TRBJ2-5
abundance: -
d_gene: -
CDR3aa: CAWRDSGLSETQYF
CDR3nt: TGTGCCTGGAGAGATAGCGGCCTATCGGAGACCCAGTACTTC

v_gene: TRBV7-6
j_gene: TRBJ1-3
abundance: -
d_gene: -
CDR3aa: CASSLASGNTIYF
CDR3nt: TGTGCCAGCAGCCTGGCCTCTGGAAACACCATATATTTT

v_gene: TRBV28
j_gene: TRBJ1-6
abundance: -
d_gene: TRBD1
CDR3aa: CASSPRGGTGDSPLHF
CDR3nt: TGTGCCAGCAGTCCTCGAGGGGGGACAGGGGACTCACCCCTCCACTTT

v_gene: TRBV6-5
j_gene: TRBJ2-5
abundance: -
d_gene: -
CDR3aa: CATQGGGETQYF
CDR3nt: TGTGCCACCCAAGGAGGTGGAGAGACCCAGTACTTC

v_gene: TRBV9
j_gene: TRBJ2-1
abundance: -
d_gene: TRBD1
CDR3aa: CASSAVGQGIYNEQFF
CDR3nt: TGTGCCAGCAGCGCCGTGGGACAGGGTATCTACAATGAGCAGTTCTTC

v_gene: TRBV27
j_gene: TRBJ2-7
abundance: -
d_gene: -
CDR3aa: CASSFTQGAYEQYF
CDR3nt: TGTGCCAGCAGTTTCACACAGGGAGCGTACGAGCAGTACTTC

v_gene: TRBV9
j_gene: TRBJ2-1
abundance: -
d_gene: -
CDR3aa: CASSVSGFSYNEQFF
CDR3nt: TGTGCCAGCAGCGTATCCGGGTTTTCCTACAATGAGCAGTTCTTC

v_gene: TRBV27
j_gene: TRBJ2-4
abundance: -
d_gene: TRBD2
CDR3aa: CASMPSGSWNIQYF
CDR3nt: TGTGCCAGCATGCCTAGCGGGAGTTGGAACATTCAGTACTTC

v_gene: TRBV19
j_gene: TRBJ1-4
abundance: -
d_gene: -
CDR3aa: CASSIPRAGVTNEKLFF
CDR3nt: TGTGCCAGTAGTATCCCCCGGGCGGGTGTAACTAATGAAAAACTGTTTTTT

v_gene: TRBV19
j_gene: TRBJ1-2
abundance: -
d_gene: TRBD1
CDR3aa: CASSFRTGGRREDGYTF
CDR3nt: TGTGCCAGTAGTTTTCGGACAGGGGGCCGGCGTGAGGATGGCTACACCTTC

v_gene: TRBV19
j_gene: TRBJ2-1
abundance: once
d_gene: TRBD1
CDR3aa: CASSRNRGPYNEQFF
CDR3nt: TGTGCCAGTAGTAGAAACAGGGGGCCTTACAATGAGCAGTTCTTC

v_gene: TRBV10-3
j_gene: TRBJ2-7
abundance: -
d_gene: -
CDR3aa: CAISGSSYEQYF
CDR3nt: TGTGCCATCTCCGGGAGCTCCTACGAGCAGTACTTC

v_gene: TRBV28
j_gene: TRBJ1-1
abundance: -
d_gene: -
CDR3aa: CASSLQGMVAEAFF
CDR3nt: TGTGCCAGCAGTTTGCAGGGCATGGTGGCTGAAGCTTTCTTT

v_gene: TRBV28
j_gene: TRBJ2-6
abundance: -
d_gene: TRBD1
CDR3aa: CASSSLHPDRGNSGANVLTF
CDR3nt: TGTGCCAGCAGTTCCCTCCACCCGGACAGGGGGAACTCTGGGGCCAACGTCCTGACTTTC

v_gene: TRBV18
j_gene: TRBJ2-2
abundance: -
d_gene: TRBD2
CDR3aa: CASSPRLGLATNTGELFF
CDR3nt: TGTGCCAGCTCACCGCGTCTAGGACTAGCTACGAACACCGGGGAGCTGTTTTTT

v_gene: TRBV11-2
j_gene: TRBJ2-7
abundance: -
d_gene: -
CDR3aa: CASSLQGHEQYF
CDR3nt: TGTGCCAGCAGCTTACAGGGGCACGAGCAGTACTTC

v_gene: TRBV28
j_gene: TRBJ1-1
abundance: once
d_gene: -
CDR3aa: CASSLRKGGAFF
CDR3nt: TGTGCCAGCAGTTTACGGAAAGGGGGAGCTTTCTTT

v_gene: TRBV5-4
j_gene: TRBJ1-6
abundance: -
d_gene: TRBD1
CDR3aa: CASSNRDRGNSPLHF
CDR3nt: TGTGCCAGCAGCAACCGGGACAGGGGAAATTCACCCCTCCACTTT

v_gene: TRBV4-2
j_gene: TRBJ1-2
abundance: -
d_gene: TRBD1
CDR3aa: CASSQERQGRYGYTF
CDR3nt: TGTGCCAGCAGCCAAGAAAGACAGGGAAGGTATGGCTACACCTTC

v_gene: TRBV5-1
j_gene: TRBJ1-1
abundance: -
d_gene: TRBD1
CDR3aa: CASSYSGGNTEAFF
CDR3nt: TGCGCCAGCAGCTACTCAGGGGGGAACACTGAAGCTTTCTTT

v_gene: TRBV29-1
j_gene: TRBJ2-3
abundance: -
d_gene: TRBD2
CDR3aa: CSVWLVAGSTDTQYF
CDR3nt: TGCAGCGTTTGGTTGGTAGCGGGGAGCACAGATACGCAGTATTTT

v_gene: TRBV9
j_gene: TRBJ2-6
abundance: -
d_gene: -
CDR3aa: CASSSSGRGSGANVLTF
CDR3nt: TGTGCCAGCAGCTCCTCAGGGAGGGGGTCTGGGGCCAACGTCCTGACTTTC

v_gene: TRBV20-1
j_gene: TRBJ2-7
abundance: -
d_gene: -
CDR3aa: CSRYSHYEQYF
CDR3nt: TGCAGTCGATATAGCCACTACGAGCAGTACTTC

v_gene: TRBV28
j_gene: TRBJ1-6
abundance: once
d_gene: TRBD1
CDR3aa: CASSLVQGDNSPLHF
CDR3nt: TGTGCCAGCAGTTTAGTGCAGGGGGATAATTCACCCCTCCACTTT

v_gene: TRBV18
j_gene: TRBJ2-1
abundance: -
d_gene: -
CDR3aa: CASSPKGGGYNEQFF
CDR3nt: TGTGCCAGCTCACCTAAGGGGGGGGGCTACAATGAGCAGTTCTTC

v_gene: TRBV5-3
j_gene: TRBJ2-7
abundance: -
d_gene: -
CDR3aa: CAPRLEDNFSYEQYF
CDR3nt: TGTGCCCCACGACTAGAAGACAACTTTTCCTACGAGCAGTACTTC

v_gene: TRBV2
j_gene: TRBJ2-5
abundance: -
d_gene: -
CDR3aa: CASSEGRVQETQYF
CDR3nt: TGTGCCAGCAGTGAAGGCAGGGTTCAAGAGACCCAGTACTTC

v_gene: TRBV7-2
j_gene: TRBJ2-7
abundance: -
d_gene: -
CDR3aa: CASSSLAAFSSYEQYF
CDR3nt: TGTGCCAGCAGCTCTCTAGCAGCCTTTAGCTCCTACGAGCAGTACTTC

v_gene: TRBV28
j_gene: TRBJ1-6
abundance: few
d_gene: -
CDR3aa: CASSLNQEALHF
CDR3nt: TGTGCCAGCAGTTTAAACCAGGAAGCCCTCCACTTT

v_gene: TRBV7-9
j_gene: TRBJ2-2
abundance: -
d_gene: -
CDR3aa: CASSLGQNTGELFF
CDR3nt: TGTGCCAGCAGCTTGGGACAGAACACCGGGGAGCTGTTTTTT

v_gene: TRBV2
j_gene: TRBJ2-7
abundance: -
d_gene: TRBD1
CDR3aa: CASSLVPGQYRGNEQYF
CDR3nt: TGTGCCAGCAGTCTAGTCCCGGGACAGTATCGGGGCAACGAGCAGTACTTC

v_gene: TRBV2
j_gene: TRBJ2-7
abundance: -
d_gene: -
CDR3aa: CASSDGYEQYF
CDR3nt: TGTGCCAGCAGTGACGGCTACGAGCAGTACTTC

v_gene: TRBV19
j_gene: TRBJ2-1
abundance: -
d_gene: TRBD2
CDR3aa: CASSPRGSGGARDEQFF
CDR3nt: TGTGCCAGTAGTCCAAGGGGTAGCGGGGGGGCCAGGGATGAGCAGTTCTTC

v_gene: TRBV6-6
j_gene: TRBJ2-7
abundance: -
d_gene: TRBD1
CDR3aa: CASSLNPGQGDYEQYF
CDR3nt: TGTGCCAGCAGCCTAAACCCGGGACAGGGAGACTACGAGCAGTACTTC

v_gene: TRBV20-1
j_gene: TRBJ2-5
abundance: -
d_gene: -
CDR3aa: CSAPDQETQYF
CDR3nt: TGCAGTGCGCCAGACCAAGAGACCCAGTACTTC

v_gene: TRBV5-1
j_gene: TRBJ2-3
abundance: -
d_gene: -
CDR3aa: CASSLGGGTDTQYF
CDR3nt: TGCGCCAGCAGCTTGGGGGGGGGCACAGATACGCAGTATTTT

v_gene: TRBV25-1
j_gene: TRBJ2-3
abundance: -
d_gene: TRBD2
CDR3aa: CASSDSYPGLAGAVGQYF
CDR3nt: TGTGCCAGCAGTGATTCCTATCCGGGACTAGCGGGGGCAGTAGGGCAGTATTTT

v_gene: TRBV6-1
j_gene: TRBJ1-4
abundance: -
d_gene: TRBD1
CDR3aa: CASSERGDRGSEKLFF
CDR3nt: TGTGCCAGCAGTGAGAGGGGGGACAGGGGGTCTGAAAAACTGTTTTTT

v_gene: TRBV5-5
j_gene: TRBJ2-7
abundance: few
d_gene: TRBD1
CDR3aa: CASSLDRGTTVQYF
CDR3nt: TGTGCCAGCAGCTTGGACAGGGGAACTACGGTGCAGTACTTC

v_gene: TRBV2
j_gene: TRBJ2-3
abundance: -
d_gene: -
CDR3aa: CASSLVGGGGDTQYF
CDR3nt: TGTGCCAGCAGCCTCGTCGGGGGAGGGGGGGATACGCAGTATTTT

v_gene: TRBV9
j_gene: TRBJ2-5
abundance: few
d_gene: TRBD2
CDR3aa: CASSAQVGLAGEETQYF
CDR3nt: TGTGCCAGCAGCGCCCAAGTGGGACTAGCGGGAGAAGAGACCCAGTACTTC

v_gene: TRBV7-6
j_gene: TRBJ2-2
abundance: -
d_gene: TRBD2
CDR3aa: CASSLVPGLAGGYTGELFF
CDR3nt: TGTGCCAGCAGCTTAGTTCCGGGACTAGCGGGAGGGTACACCGGGGAGCTGTTTTTT

v_gene: TRBV7-2
j_gene: TRBJ1-3
abundance: -
d_gene: -
CDR3aa: CASSSRRGNTIYF
CDR3nt: TGTGCCAGCAGCTCGAGGCGGGGAAACACCATATATTTT

v_gene: TRBV15
j_gene: TRBJ1-4
abundance: -
d_gene: -
CDR3aa: CATSPRDALMKKLFF
CDR3nt: TGTGCCACCAGCCCCCGAGATGCCTTAATGAAAAAACTGTTTTTT

v_gene: TRBV21-1
j_gene: TRBJ1-1
abundance: once
d_gene: -
CDR3aa: CASDRGCTEAFF
CDR3nt: TGTGCCAGCGACAGGGGCTGCACTGAAGCTTTCTTT

v_gene: TRBV5-6
j_gene: TRBJ1-1
abundance: -
d_gene: -
CDR3aa: CASSLTPGNTEAFF
CDR3nt: TGTGCCAGCAGCCTGACGCCAGGGAACACTGAAGCTTTCTTT

v_gene: TRBV27
j_gene: TRBJ2-1
abundance: -
d_gene: -
CDR3aa: CASSLREGVYNEQFF
CDR3nt: TGTGCCAGCAGTTTAAGGGAGGGGGTATACAATGAGCAGTTCTTC

v_gene: TRBV11-3
j_gene: TRBJ2-2
abundance: -
d_gene: -
CDR3aa: CASSPDGAGELFF
CDR3nt: TGTGCCAGCAGCCCGGACGGGGCCGGGGAGCTGTTTTTT

v_gene: TRBV6-6
j_gene: TRBJ2-7
abundance: -
d_gene: -
CDR3aa: CASSYSGDSYEQYF
CDR3nt: TGTGCCAGCAGTTACTCAGGGGACTCCTACGAGCAGTACTTC

v_gene: TRBV7-2
j_gene: TRBJ1-1
abundance: -
d_gene: TRBD1
CDR3aa: CASSTEGGRGRRTEAFF
CDR3nt: TGTGCCAGCAGCACCGAGGGTGGCAGGGGGCGCAGGACTGAAGCTTTCTTT

v_gene: TRBV7-9
j_gene: TRBJ1-1
abundance: -
d_gene: TRBD1
CDR3aa: CASSLGGGTGEEDTEAFF
CDR3nt: TGTGCCAGCAGCTTAGGGGGTGGGACAGGGGAAGAGGACACTGAAGCTTTCTTT